The 2 T cell receptor beta chains below were found in one sample sequenced in a study of spatial heterogeneity in lung cancer (dated 2019 in TCRdb). What the work shows at the level of the full study, not this receptor alone: The tumor nonsynonymous mutation count correlated with the number of expanded alpha and beta TCRs within the tumor.

The label giving this sample's time point can be read as: sample taken at primary tumor resection. The library relied on 5' RACE. The sample was run on a NextSeq 500. Starting from the raw public reads, TCRdb applied fastp trimming at Q25, assembled clones with MiXCR and retained in-frame beta chains. Duplicate CDR3 protein sequences are folded into a single record with the most common DNA and genes. The sample data list roughly 3,500 distinct CDR3 sequences, and roughly 6.9% of these were observed just once. Of the sample, about 20% is held by the ten largest clones. Antigens of these TCRs are unknown. The sequences come from lung tumor tissue, collected at surgery. The receptors come from a male donor with early-stage non-small cell lung cancer.

This clonotype is termed medium-sized (0.01 to 0.1%). A library made for alpha chains picked up this beta chain off target, so its size means little. The V gene is TRBV29-1, the J gene TRBJ1-1, with D possibly being TRBD1 (5 bases). V was trimmed by 6 bases and J by 5 bases, leaving 16 bases between them. CDR3 size: 13 residues. Germline V gene sequence: CDR1 SQVTM, CDR2 ANQGSEA. The chain's CDR3 is CSVSWGGITEAFF. The CDR3 DNA follows: TGCAGCGTATCCTGGGGGGGAATTACTGAAGCTTTCTTT.

This clonotype rates as medium-sized (0.01 to 0.1%). Since the library was made to target alpha chains, this beta chain is a stray read and its abundance is not meaningful. The chain joins TRBV20-1 to TRBJ2-1; D remains unclear. Germline CDR1 and CDR2: DFQATT and SNEGSKA (reference sequence). CDR3 length: 14 amino acids. V gave up 0 bases and J gave up 3 bases, with 9 bases separating them. This chain's CDR3 is CSARDRVHYNEQFF. In DNA form, the CDR3 reads TGCAGTGCTAGAGATAGGGTCCACTACAATGAGCAGTTCTTC.